The 3 T cell receptor beta chains listed next were all sequenced from one sample in a study of response to subunit inactivated influenza vaccine. TCRdb called the RT-PCR reads again in MiXCR, with one record for every CDR3 protein. The data show hundreds of thousands of distinct CDR3 sequences, approximately 11% seen once. The sequencing used PBMCs from blood, collected more than 35 days after vaccination. The receptors originated from a man aged 50-59 years who received an inactivated influenza vaccine.

This clonotype has ten or more counts. V gene TRBV10-3 combines with J gene TRBJ2-2, with TRBD2 matching 7 bases. From germline, CDR1 is ENHRY and CDR2 SYGVKD. The junction had 9 bases not matched to a gene; V was cut back by 10 bases and J by 4 bases. This CDR3 comprises 14 residues. The CDR3 DNA sequence: TGTGCCACCCAGCGGGACTACCTCACCGGGGAGCTGTTTTTT. Translating it yields CATQRDYLTGELFF.

This clonotype was observed many times. The chain recombines TRBV5-5 with TRBJ2-1; 9 bases align to TRBD1. The CDR3 loop spans 15 amino acids. CDR1 is SGHKS, CDR2 YYEKEE, per germline (reference sequence). With V trimmed by 0 bases and J by 7 bases, 5 bases remained unmatched. The chain's CDR3 is CASSLVTGGRNEQFF. In nucleotides, the CDR3 is TGTGCCAGCAGCTTGGTAACAGGGGGCCGAAATGAGCAGTTCTTC.

The sample holds many counts of this clonotype. V gene TRBV30 combines with J gene TRBJ1-1; the D is unclear. Germline V gives CDR1 GTSNPN, CDR2 SVGIG (reference sequence). The V end lost 0 bases, the J end lost 1 base, and 3 bases lay between the germline ends. The CDR3 has 12 residues. The CDR3 is CAWSVGNTEAFF. CDR3 nucleotides: TGTGCCTGGAGTGTTGGGAACACTGAAGCTTTCTTT.